This T cell receptor (beta chain) was sequenced during a study of control samples from healthy donors and cancer patients. The CDR3 has 18 amino acids. In germline, CDR1 is SGHRS, CDR2 YFSETQ. V shed 1 base, J shed 3 bases, and the junction held 12 bases outside the gene matches. Sequenced by immunoSEQ multiplex PCR; TCRdb stores in-frame clones only, minus some. The sample lists 100,000 to 150,000 clones, roughly 87% occurring once. The clonotype originates from a man between 40 and 49 years old in good health. What was sequenced was blood. This chain joins TRBV5-1 and TRBJ2-1, with 8 positions matching TRBD2. The CDR3 spells CASSLRSLTAGGYNEQFF. DNA for the CDR3: TGCGCCAGCAGCTTGAGGTCCCTTACCGCGGGGGGCTACAATGAGCAGTTCTTC.